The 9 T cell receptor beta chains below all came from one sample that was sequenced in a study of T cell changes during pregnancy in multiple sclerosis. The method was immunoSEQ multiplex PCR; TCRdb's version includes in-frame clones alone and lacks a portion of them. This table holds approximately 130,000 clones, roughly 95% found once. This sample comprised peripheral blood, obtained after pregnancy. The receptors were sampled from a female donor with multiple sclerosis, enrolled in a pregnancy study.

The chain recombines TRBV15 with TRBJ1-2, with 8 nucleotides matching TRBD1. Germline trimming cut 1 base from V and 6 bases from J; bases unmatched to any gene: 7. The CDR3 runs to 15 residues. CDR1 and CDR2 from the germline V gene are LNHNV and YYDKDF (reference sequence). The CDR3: CATSRGQGRVDGYTF. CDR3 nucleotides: TGTGCCACCAGCAGAGGACAGGGGCGAGTCGATGGCTACACCTTC.

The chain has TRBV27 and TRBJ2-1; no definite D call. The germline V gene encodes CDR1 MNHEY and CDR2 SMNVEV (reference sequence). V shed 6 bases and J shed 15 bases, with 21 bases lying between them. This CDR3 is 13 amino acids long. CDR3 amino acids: CASSSSGPRVRFF. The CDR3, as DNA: TGTGCCAGCAGCTCCTCAGGCCCGCGAGTGCGGTTCTTC.

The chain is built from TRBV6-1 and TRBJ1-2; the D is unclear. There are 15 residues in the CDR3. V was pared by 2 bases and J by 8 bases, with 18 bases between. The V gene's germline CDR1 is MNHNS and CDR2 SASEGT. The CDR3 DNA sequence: TGTGCCAGCAGTGAATCACATGGGCCCGGTCGGGGCTACACCTTC. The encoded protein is CASSESHGPGRGYTF.

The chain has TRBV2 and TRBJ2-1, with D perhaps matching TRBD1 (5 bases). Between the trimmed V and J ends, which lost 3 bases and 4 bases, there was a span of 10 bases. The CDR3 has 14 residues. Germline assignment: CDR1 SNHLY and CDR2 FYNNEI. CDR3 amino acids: CASSDQGRYNEQFF. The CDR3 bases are TGTGCCAGCAGTGATCAGGGCCGATACAATGAGCAGTTCTTC.

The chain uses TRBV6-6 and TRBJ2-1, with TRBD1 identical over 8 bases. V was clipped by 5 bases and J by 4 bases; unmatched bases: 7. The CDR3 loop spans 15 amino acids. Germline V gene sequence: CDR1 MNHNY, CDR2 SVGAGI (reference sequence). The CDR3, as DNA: TGTGCCAGCAGTAGCGTGCGGACAGGGTACAATGAGCAGTTCTTC. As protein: CASSSVRTGYNEQFF.

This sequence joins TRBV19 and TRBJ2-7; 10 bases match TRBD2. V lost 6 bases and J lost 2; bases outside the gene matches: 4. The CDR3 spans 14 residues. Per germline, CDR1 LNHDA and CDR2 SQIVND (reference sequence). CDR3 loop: CASRVTSGAYEQYF. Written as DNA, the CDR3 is TGTGCCAGTAGGGTTACTAGCGGGGCCTACGAGCAGTACTTC.

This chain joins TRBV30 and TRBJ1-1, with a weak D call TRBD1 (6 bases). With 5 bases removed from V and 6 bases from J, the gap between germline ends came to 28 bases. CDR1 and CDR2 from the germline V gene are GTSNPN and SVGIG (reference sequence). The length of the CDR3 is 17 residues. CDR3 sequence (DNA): TGTGCCTGGGTCGCGGTACAGGGCCTTCCTGACGGTTCTGAAGCTTTCTTT. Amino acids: CAWVAVQGLPDGSEAFF.

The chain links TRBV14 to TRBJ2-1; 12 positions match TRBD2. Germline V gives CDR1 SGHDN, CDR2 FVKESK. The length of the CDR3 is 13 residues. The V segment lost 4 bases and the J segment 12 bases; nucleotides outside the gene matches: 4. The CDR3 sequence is CASSRSLAGGQFF. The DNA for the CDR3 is TGTGCCAGCAGCCGATCACTAGCGGGAGGGCAGTTCTTC.

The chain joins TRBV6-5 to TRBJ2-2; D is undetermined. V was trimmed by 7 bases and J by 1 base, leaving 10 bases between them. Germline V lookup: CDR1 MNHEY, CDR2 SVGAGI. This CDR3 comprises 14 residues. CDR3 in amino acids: CASNVALNTGELFF. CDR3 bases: TGTGCCAGCAATGTAGCCCTGAACACCGGGGAGCTGTTTTTT.